Presented here are 21 T cell receptor beta chains from one specimen sequenced in a study of OX40 agonist ivuxolimab in advanced cancers. TCRdb keeps only in-frame clones here, not all; method: immunoSEQ multiplex PCR. The sample shows about 20,000 clones, approximately 80% of them seen only once. The sequenced sample was CD4+ or CD8+ T cells sorted from blood, obtained in a trial of the OX40 agonist ivuxolimab. These receptor sequences come from an adult with an advanced solid tumor such as melanoma, head and neck, liver or kidney cancer.

This clone was counted a single time. V is TRBV11-1 and J is TRBJ2-1; no reliable D call. Between the trimmed V and J ends, which lost 5 bases and 8 bases, there was a span of 13 bases. CDR3 length equals 13 residues. Looked up from germline, CDR1 is SGHAT and CDR2 is FQDESV (reference sequence). The CDR3 region is CASSLIPSDEQFF. CDR3 nucleotide sequence: TGTGCCAGCAGCCTAATTCCTTCGGATGAGCAGTTCTTC.

The V and J genes are TRBV27 and TRBJ2-1; tentatively, D is TRBD1 or TRBD2 (5 bases each). The CDR3 covers 14 residues. V lost 3 bases and J lost 3, with 9 bases in between. CDR1 MNHEY and CDR2 SMNVEV come from the germline V gene (reference sequence). In DNA, the CDR3 is TGTGCCAGCAGTTTCGGGACCCACTACAATGAGCAGTTCTTC. It codes for CASSFGTHYNEQFF.

V gene TRBV10-2 combines with J gene TRBJ1-1, with a tentative D call TRBD1 (5 bases). Germline CDR1 WSHSY, CDR2 SAAADI. This CDR3 region has 12 residues. Trimming pared 8 bases from V and 4 bases from J, leaving 11 bases between. The CDR3, as DNA: TGCGCCAGCCAACACGGGGGCACTGAAGCTTTCTTT. Amino acids: CASQHGGTEAFF.

This sequence joins TRBV28 and TRBJ2-5; D gene ambiguous. From germline, CDR1 is MDHEN and CDR2 SYDVKM. This CDR3 region has 13 residues. V lost 2 bases to trimming and J lost 7 bases, with 11 bases between them. CDR3 coding DNA: TGTGCCAGCAGTTTAGTAAAGGACGGGACCCAGTACTTC. It codes for CASSLVKDGTQYF. The full variable domain, its missing parts supplied by reference TRBV28 and TRBJ2-5, is DVKVTQSSRYLVKRTGEKVFLECVQDMDHENMFWYRQDPGLGLRLIYFSYDVKMKEKGDIPEGYSVSREKKERFSLILESASTNQTSMYLCASSLVKDGTQYFGPGTRLLVL.

The rearrangement links TRBV6-5 to TRBJ2-5, with D hard to call. CDR3 size: 15 residues. V was clipped by 8 bases and J by 5 bases, with 21 bases between them. The germline V gene has CDR1 MNHEY and CDR2 SVGAGI. In nucleotides, the CDR3 is TGTGCCAGCCAGCAGTTTTGGCCCAGTGGGGAGACCCAGTACTTC. This sequence encodes CASQQFWPSGETQYF.

Comments on this clone: Mismatch with germline at one junction end may stem from a read error. The chain couples TRBV6-1 to TRBJ2-7; no definite D call. The CDR3 totals 16 residues. Germline CDR1 reads MNHNS; CDR2 reads SASEGT. The CDR3 sequence: CASSQARRRQHYEQYF. CDR3 sequence (DNA): TGTGCCAGCAGTCAAGCTCGGCGCCGCCAACACTACGAGCAGTACTTC.

The chain recombines TRBV5-5 with TRBJ1-1, with D possibly matching TRBD1 (5 bases). The CDR3 covers 14 residues. CDR1 SGHKS and CDR2 YYEKEE come from the germline V gene (reference sequence). Trimming left V 4 bases short and J 4 bases short, with 14 bases between. This chain's CDR3 is CASSRDLERTEAFF. CDR3 nucleotide sequence: TGTGCCAGCAGCCGGGACTTAGAGCGCACTGAAGCTTTCTTT. Full variable domain (remainder filled in from reference TRBV5-5 and TRBJ1-1): DAGVTQSPTHLIKTRGQQVTLRCSPISGHKSVSWYQQVLGQGPQFIFQYYEKEERGRGNFPDRFSARQFPNYSSELNVNALLLGDSALYLCASSRDLERTEAFFGQGTRLTVV.

CDR3 DNA: TGTGCCAGCAGCCCGGGCAGGGTATCTAACTATGGCTACACCTTC. Translated, it gives CASSPGRVSNYGYTF. This chain links TRBV11-2 with TRBJ1-2; possibly TRBD1 for D (5 bases). Germline-derived CDR1 and CDR2 are SGHAT and FQNNGV. The length of the CDR3 is 15 residues. Trimming pared 5 bases from V and 0 bases from J, leaving 13 bases between.

This chain joins TRBV7-9 and TRBJ1-5; a weak D match, TRBD1 (5 bases). V was cut by 5 bases and J by 1 base, with 12 bases left in between. This CDR3 contains 15 residues. The germline CDR1 and CDR2 sequences are SEHNR and FQNEAQ (reference sequence). CDR3 in DNA: TGTGCCAGCAGCCAAGACGGACAAAGCAATCAGCCCCAGCATTTT. Its translation: CASSQDGQSNQPQHF.

This clone appeared a single time. CDR3: CASSLGGTLRGEQFF. CDR3 coding DNA: TGTGCCAGCAGTCTGGGGGGGACCCTAAGGGGTGAGCAGTTCTTC. The genes are TRBV27 and TRBJ2-1; the match to TRBD2 covers 7 bases. CDR3 length: 15 amino acids. Germline assignment: CDR1 MNHEY and CDR2 SMNVEV (reference sequence). V was clipped by 5 bases and J by 9 bases; unmatched bases: 13.

This CDR3 reads CASTAANYGYTF. CDR3 in DNA: TGTGCCAGCACCGCAGCAAACTATGGCTACACCTTC. The V gene is TRBV7-9, the J gene TRBJ1-2; D is unclear. The length of the CDR3 is 12 residues. From germline, CDR1 is SEHNR and CDR2 FQNEAQ (reference sequence). The V end lost 7 bases, the J end lost 2 bases, and 8 bases lay between the germline ends.

V is TRBV2 and J is TRBJ2-7; no definite D call. The CDR3 is 14 amino acids. Germline lookup yields CDR1 SNHLY and CDR2 FYNNEI. Trimming left V 7 bases short and J 2 bases short, with 15 bases between. The CDR3 is CASKGEHRTYEQYF. For the CDR3, the DNA is TGTGCCAGCAAGGGCGAACATAGAACCTACGAGCAGTACTTC.

The rearrangement links TRBV27 to TRBJ1-2, with D unclear. Between the trimmed V and J ends, which lost 4 bases and 3 bases, there was a span of 18 bases. The CDR3 spans 16 residues. CDR1 is MNHEY and CDR2 is SMNVEV in the germline V gene (reference sequence). The chain's CDR3 is CASSSEGTRRDYGYTF. The CDR3 coding sequence is TGTGCCAGCAGTTCCGAAGGCACGCGGCGCGACTATGGCTACACCTTC.

The chain combines TRBV7-9 with TRBJ1-1, with a weak D call TRBD1 (5 bases). This CDR3 is built from 15 residues. Germline loops: CDR1 SEHNR, CDR2 FQNEAQ (reference sequence). Trimming removed 2 bases at V and 0 bases at J, with 10 bases between. The CDR3 bases are TGTGCCAGCAGCTTATTGCGACAGTTGAACACTGAAGCTTTCTTT. This translates into CASSLLRQLNTEAFF.

V usage is TRBV18 and J usage is TRBJ1-3; maybe TRBD1 (6 bases). Germline V lookup: CDR1 KGHSH, CDR2 LQKENI. The CDR3 sequence is 15 residues long. V lost 3 bases and J lost 4, with 13 bases in between. The CDR3 region is CASSPLGADGNTIYF. Here the CDR3 DNA reads TGTGCCAGCTCACCGTTGGGGGCGGACGGAAACACCATATATTTT.

The V and J genes are TRBV27 and TRBJ1-6; no reliable D call. The germline CDR1 and CDR2 sequences are MNHEY and SMNVEV (reference sequence). The CDR3 is made up of 14 amino acids. The V end lost 2 bases, the J end lost 7 bases, and 9 bases lay between the germline ends. The CDR3 bases are TGTGCCAGCAGTTTACGGGGAGAGAATTCACCCCTCCACTTT. Amino acid sequence: CASSLRGENSPLHF.

CDR3 DNA sequence: TGTGCCAGTAGTTCGGACAGCAGCTCCTACAATGAGCAGTTCTTC. Its translation: CASSSDSSSYNEQFF. This rearrangement joins TRBV19 to TRBJ2-1; D is perhaps TRBD1 (6 bases). The germline V gene encodes CDR1 LNHDA and CDR2 SQIVND (reference sequence). V was clipped by 5 bases and J by 0 bases, with 11 bases between them. This CDR3 comprises 15 residues. Full variable domain (rest looked up from reference TRBV19 and TRBJ2-1): DGGITQSPKYLFRKEGQNVTLSCEQNLNHDAMYWYRQDPGQGLRLIYYSQIVNDFQKGDIAEGYSVSREKKESFPLTVTSAQKNPTAFYLCASSSDSSSYNEQFFGPGTRLTVL.

This chain joins TRBV11-1 and TRBJ2-3; D perhaps matches TRBD1 (5 bases). The CDR3 is 17 residues long. Germline values: CDR1 SGHAT, CDR2 FQDESV (reference sequence). V was cut by 5 bases and J by 1 base, with 19 bases left in between. As DNA, the CDR3 is TGTGCCAGCAGCCCCTTTGCGGACACCCTTGGCACAGATACGCAGTATTTT. Protein sequence: CASSPFADTLGTDTQYF.

This sequence joins TRBV29-1 and TRBJ1-2; TRBD1 is a possible D gene (6 bases). The CDR3 has 17 amino acids. V lost 3 bases, J lost 3 bases, and 23 bases lay in between. Germline assignment: CDR1 SQVTM and CDR2 ANQGSEA. The CDR3 coding sequence is TGCAGCGTTGATGAGGAGGGAGGGGGAAATTTCGACTATGGCTACACCTTC. Its translation is CSVDEEGGGNFDYGYTF. The full variable domain, in which reference TRBV29-1 and TRBJ1-2 provide the parts outside the CDR3, is SAVISQKPSRDICQRGTSLTIQCQVDSQVTMMFWYRQQPGQSLTLIATANQGSEATYESGFVIDKFPISRPNLTFSTLTVSNMSPEDSSIYLCSVDEEGGGNFDYGYTFGSGTRLTVV.

The table lists this clone with a count of one. J is TRBJ2-3 and V is TRBV9; D gene ambiguous. Germline lookup yields CDR1 SGDLS and CDR2 YYNGEE. This CDR3 contains 14 residues. The V gene lost 6 bases and the J gene lost 0 bases, with 11 bases spanning the gap. The CDR3 sequence is CASTQVSSTDTQYF. Here the CDR3 DNA reads TGTGCCAGCACGCAGGTGTCTAGCACAGATACGCAGTATTTT. Together with reference TRBV9 and TRBJ2-3, the CDR3 gives the full variable domain: DSGVTQTPKHLITATGQRVTLRCSPRSGDLSVYWYQQSLDQGLQFLIQYYNGEERAKGNILERFSAQQFPDLHSELNLSSLELGDSALYFCASTQVSSTDTQYFGPGTRLTVL.

This sequence joins TRBV7-8 and TRBJ2-2; the D is unclear. The CDR3 length is 14 residues. Germline V CDR1 and CDR2: SGHVS, FQNEAQ. The germline V and J ends were trimmed by 5 bases and 7 bases, with 14 bases remaining between them. Here the CDR3 reads CASSPTKSFGELFF. In nucleotides, the CDR3 is TGTGCCAGCAGCCCCACCAAATCGTTCGGGGAGCTGTTTTTT.